This T cell receptor (beta chain) was identified in a study of T cell responses to AZD1222 COVID-19 vaccine. Study results and limitations: A mostly white British donor set with more females was recruited, and clonal diversity was possibly underestimated. The CD4 TCRs associated with vaccination extended across spike and predominated at 160-218 and 743-854.

Libraries were prepared by immunoSEQ multiplex PCR; TCRdb keeps only in-frame clonotypes and omits some of them. The sample holds some 180,000 clones, 90% to 95% seen once. From germline, CDR1 is MNHEY and CDR2 SVGAGI. The CDR3 is 13 amino acids. The ends were cut back, 7 bases at V and 4 bases at J, with 13 bases in the middle. Of note for this clone: What it binds is unknown.

This sequence originates from an adult who received the MenACWY meningococcal vaccine as a control. The sequenced sample was peripheral blood, obtained 28 days after the second dose of the MenACWY control vaccine. The rearrangement uses TRBV6-5 and TRBJ2-5; a possible D gene is TRBD2 (6 bases). CDR3 sequence (DNA): TGTGCCAGCAACCCCCAGGGAGGAGAGACCCAGTACTTC. This gives the protein CASNPQGGETQYF.